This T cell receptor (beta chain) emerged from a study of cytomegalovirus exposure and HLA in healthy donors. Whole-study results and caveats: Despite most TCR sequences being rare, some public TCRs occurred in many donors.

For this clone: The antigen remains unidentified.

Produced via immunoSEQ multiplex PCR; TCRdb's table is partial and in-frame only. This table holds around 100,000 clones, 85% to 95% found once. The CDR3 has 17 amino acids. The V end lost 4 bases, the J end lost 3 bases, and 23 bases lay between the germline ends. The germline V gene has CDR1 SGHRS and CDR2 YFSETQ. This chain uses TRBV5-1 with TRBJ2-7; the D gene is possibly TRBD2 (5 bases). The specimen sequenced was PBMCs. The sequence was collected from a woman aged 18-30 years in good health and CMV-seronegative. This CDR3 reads CASSLTIIARGGYEQYF. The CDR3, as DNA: TGCGCCAGCAGCCTAACCATTATAGCGAGAGGAGGCTACGAGCAGTACTTC.